The next 28 T cell receptor beta chains were all read from a single sample in a study of chemoradiotherapy in HPV16-positive cancers (dated by TCRdb to the early 2020s). Libraries came from the immunoSEQ multiplex PCR assay. This immuneACCESS table, as held by TCRdb, lists in-frame sequences with V and J called but not all clones. Of the missing ones, under half trace to an unresolved V gene in checked studies; the others have no known cause. The sample records about 22,000 clones, roughly 92% of which are singletons. Roughly a sixth of the sample goes to the ten largest clones. This specimen consisted of blood, obtained from a patient who underwent chemoradiotherapy. Receptors were obtained from a human donor with HPV-associated anogenital cancer.

V and J are TRBV28 and TRBJ1-2; no clear D. Per the germline V gene, CDR1 is MDHEN and CDR2 is SYDVKM. CDR3 length: 13 amino acids. Between the trimmed V and J ends, which lost 8 bases and 2 bases, there was a span of 12 bases. The CDR3 DNA is TGTGCCAGCGCGAGGGCACAGAACTATGGCTACACCTTC. Translating gives CASARAQNYGYTF.

The chain recombines TRBV11-2 with TRBJ2-7, with D possibly being TRBD1 (5 bases). With 6 bases removed from V and 2 bases from J, the gap between germline ends came to 17 bases. Germline CDR1 and CDR2: SGHAT and FQNNGV. The CDR3 runs to 15 residues. As DNA, the CDR3 is TGTGCCAGCAGTTCCCATGGGGCCGGGCCCTACGAGCAGTACTTC. This encodes CASSSHGAGPYEQYF.

The rearrangement uses TRBV19 and TRBJ2-3; D is possibly TRBD1 (7 bases). Trimming cost V 8 bases and J 7 bases, with 22 bases left between them. Germline CDR1 LNHDA, CDR2 SQIVND (reference sequence). CDR3 size: 15 residues. The CDR3 here is CASGPRDSPANTQYF. In nucleotides, the CDR3 is TGTGCCAGTGGGCCGCGGGACAGTCCAGCAAATACGCAGTATTTT.

The V and J genes are TRBV15 and TRBJ1-6, with a weak D call TRBD1 (5 bases). The CDR3 covers 14 residues. Germline CDR1 reads LNHNV; CDR2 reads YYDKDF (reference sequence). V was trimmed by 3 bases and J by 9 bases, leaving 12 bases between them. CDR3 loop: CATSSKQGSSPLHF. CDR3 nucleotide sequence: TGTGCCACCAGCAGTAAGCAGGGAAGTTCACCCCTCCACTTT.

This rearrangement joins TRBV4-1 to TRBJ2-1; 11 bases are a match to TRBD2. Germline V gene data show CDR1 as MGHRA and CDR2 as YSYEKL. There are 17 residues in the CDR3. V trimming: 0 bases; J trimming: 6 bases; junction bases outside the gene matches: 7. The CDR3 region has the DNA TGCGCCAGCAGCCAAGAGGGGATTCTAGCGGGGGGCAATGAGCAGTTCTTC. Translated: CASSQEGILAGGNEQFF.

The rearrangement uses TRBV10-3 and TRBJ1-1; D is unresolved. The CDR3 has 13 residues. Germline CDR1 and CDR2: ENHRY and SYGVKD. Trimming removed 0 bases from V and 1 base from J, with 3 bases in between. The CDR3 DNA reads as TGTGCCATCAGTGAGTCGGCGAACACTGAAGCTTTCTTT. The encoded protein is CAISESANTEAFF.

J is TRBJ2-1 and V is TRBV7-2, with 7 positions matching TRBD2. The CDR3 loop spans 14 amino acids. Trimming took 8 bases from V and 4 from J; bases not matched to a gene: 8. Germline CDR1 and CDR2: SGHTA and FQGNSA. CDR3 in amino acids: CASRGTTTYNEQFF. The CDR3 nucleotides are TGTGCCAGCCGGGGGACTACAACGTACAATGAGCAGTTCTTC.

V usage is TRBV4-1 and J usage is TRBJ2-1, with a possible D match to TRBD1 (7 bases). Germline values: CDR1 MGHRA, CDR2 YSYEKL. The CDR3 spans 16 residues. V was trimmed by 0 bases and J by 5 bases, leaving 14 bases between them. For the CDR3, the DNA is TGCGCCAGCAGCCAAGATCGGCGGGACAGTCACAATGAGCAGTTCTTC. Encoded protein: CASSQDRRDSHNEQFF.

J is TRBJ2-1 and V is TRBV29-1; 8 bases map to TRBD2. The J segment lost 0 bases and the V segment lost 6 bases, leaving 13 bases of the junction unmatched. Germline-derived CDR1 and CDR2 are SQVTM and ANQGSEA. This CDR3 spans 17 amino acids. CDR3 nucleotides: TGCAGCGTGGGGCCGGGGGGGCGTACTAGCTCCTACAATGAGCAGTTCTTC. This gives the protein CSVGPGGRTSSYNEQFF.

V and J are TRBV18 and TRBJ2-5; D perhaps matches TRBD2 (6 bases). Germline CDR1 reads KGHSH; CDR2 reads LQKENI. This CDR3 spans 14 amino acids. Trimming shortened V by 5 bases and J by 2 bases, and 12 bases separated the two germline ends. As DNA, the CDR3 is TGTGCCAGCTCAGATAGCGGAGCGCAAGAGACCCAGTACTTC. As protein: CASSDSGAQETQYF. The complete variable domain, with remaining parts taken from reference TRBV18 and TRBJ2-5, reads NAGVMQNPRHLVRRRGQEARLRCSPMKGHSHVYWYRQLPEEGLKFMVYLQKENIIDESGMPKERFSAEFPKEGPSILRIQQVVRGDSAAYFCASSDSGAQETQYFGPGTRLLVL.

V gene TRBV6-6 combines with J gene TRBJ2-5; no clear D gene. The CDR3 has 15 amino acids. Trimming took 2 bases from V and 1 from J, leaving 11 bases between them. Germline assignment: CDR1 MNHNY and CDR2 SVGAGI (reference sequence). The CDR3 sequence is CASSYTSPGQETQYF. CDR3 bases: TGTGCCAGCAGTTACACGTCCCCAGGCCAAGAGACCCAGTACTTC.

This clone was counted between two and nine times. The V call is TRBV7-9, the J call TRBJ1-2; D remains unclear. Germline V gene sequence: CDR1 SEHNR, CDR2 FQNEAQ (reference sequence). The CDR3 covers 15 residues. The V gene lost 5 bases and the J gene lost 4 bases, with 17 bases spanning the gap. CDR3 DNA: TGTGCCAGCAGCCCAGCGTGGGCAGCCAGCTATGGCTACACCTTC. Translating it yields CASSPAWAASYGYTF. The full variable domain, completed using reference TRBV7-9 and TRBJ1-2, is DTGVSQNPRHKITKRGQNVTFRCDPISEHNRLYWYRQTLGQGPEFLTYFQNEAQLEKSRLLSDRFSAERPKGSFSTLEIQRTEQGDSAMYLCASSPAWAASYGYTFGSGTRLTVV.

This chain joins TRBV28 and TRBJ2-1, with D maybe TRBD1 (5 bases). The V end lost 3 bases, the J end lost 3 bases, and 9 bases lay between the germline ends. Per the germline V gene, CDR1 is MDHEN and CDR2 is SYDVKM. The CDR3 sequence is 14 residues long. CDR3 sequence: CASSFSRVYNEQFF. CDR3 bases: TGTGCCAGCAGTTTCTCCAGGGTCTACAATGAGCAGTTCTTC.

V and J are TRBV18 and TRBJ2-1, with 7 bases that match TRBD1. The V gene end was trimmed by 6 bases and the J gene end by 4 bases; junction bases not matched to a gene: 12. CDR1 and CDR2 (germline): KGHSH, LQKENI. The CDR3 has 16 residues. The CDR3 is CASSPETGSGYNEQFF. CDR3 nucleotides: TGTGCCAGCTCGCCTGAGACAGGGTCGGGATACAATGAGCAGTTCTTC.

The CDR3 is CASSLVGIGNTEAFF. In DNA form, the CDR3 reads TGCGCCAGCAGCTTGGTTGGAATTGGAAACACTGAAGCTTTCTTT. The V and J genes are TRBV5-1 and TRBJ1-1; D unresolved. Germline CDR1 and CDR2: SGHRS and YFSETQ. This CDR3 is built from 15 residues. Trimming stripped 0 bases from V and 2 bases from J, with 11 bases between.

This clone is deemed hyperexpanded. The chain combines TRBV6-5 with TRBJ2-7; a weak D match, TRBD2 (7 bases). CDR3 size: 14 residues. Deletions cut 2 bases from V and 4 bases from J, with 12 bases between. Germline CDR1 and CDR2: MNHEY and SVGAGI. The DNA of the CDR3 is TGTGCCAGCAGTTACGGGGGGGCCGGGTACGAGCAGTACTTC. This translates into CASSYGGAGYEQYF.

The chain has TRBV7-2 and TRBJ2-3; 14 bases agree with TRBD2. J gave up 6 bases and V 4 bases, and 6 bases lay outside the gene matches. The CDR3 runs 16 residues. Germline lookup yields CDR1 SGHTA and CDR2 FQGNSA. In DNA form, the CDR3 reads TGTGCCAGCAGCTCCCCGACTAGCGGGAGGGGGGATACGCAGTATTTT. It codes for CASSSPTSGRGDTQYF.

This clone was seen just once. The chain is built from TRBV21-1 and TRBJ1-6. TRBV21-1 is given as a pseudogene. CDR3 size: 22 residues. This CDR3 reads CASSKVMGRREDPLSYNSPLHF. The CDR3 DNA sequence: TGTGCCAGCAGCAAAGTTATGGGGAGACGGGAGGACCCACTCTCCTATAATTCACCCCTCCACTTT.

The chain has TRBV19 and TRBJ2-1, with D possibly matching TRBD2 (6 bases). This CDR3 region has 17 residues. Deletions cut 6 bases from V and 7 bases from J, with 25 bases between. In germline, CDR1 is LNHDA, CDR2 SQIVND (reference sequence). The CDR3 DNA reads as TGTGCCAGTAGGATGGGCGGGACCGGAATATCTGGGAATGAGCAGTTCTTC. Protein: CASRMGGTGISGNEQFF. The full variable domain, with the rest looked up from reference TRBV19 and TRBJ2-1, is DGGITQSPKYLFRKEGQNVTLSCEQNLNHDAMYWYRQDPGQGLRLIYYSQIVNDFQKGDIAEGYSVSREKKESFPLTVTSAQKNPTAFYLCASRMGGTGISGNEQFFGPGTRLTVL.

V and J are TRBV20-1 and TRBJ2-7; D not certain. The CDR3 is 11 residues long. CDR1 and CDR2 from the germline V gene are DFQATT and SNEGSKA (reference sequence). Trimming removed 1 base from V and 2 bases from J, with 3 bases in between. CDR3 amino acids: CSARGPYEQYF. CDR3 DNA sequence: TGCAGTGCTAGAGGCCCCTACGAGCAGTACTTC.

This clone has only one observation. The V gene is TRBV4-3, the J gene TRBJ2-2; D unclear. The CDR3 is made up of 18 amino acids. The V gene's germline CDR1 is LGHNA and CDR2 YSLEER. With 0 bases removed from V and 3 bases from J, the gap between germline ends came to 17 bases. DNA for the CDR3: TGCGCCAGCAGCCAAGATCCCGCCAGCCTTCTGTACACCGGGGAGCTGTTTTTT. Translation gives CASSQDPASLLYTGELFF.

The chain couples TRBV5-1 to TRBJ2-5; tentative D call: TRBD2 (6 bases). The CDR3 has 14 residues. V was pared by 1 base and J by 0 bases, with 7 bases between. Germline V gene data show CDR1 as SGHRS and CDR2 as YFSETQ. This CDR3 is CASSLRRDQETQYF. The CDR3 bases are TGCGCCAGCAGCTTGCGGAGGGACCAAGAGACCCAGTACTTC.

This rearrangement joins TRBV29-1 to TRBJ2-7; TRBD1 matches 9 bases. V lost 3 bases to trimming and J lost 5 bases; unmatched junction nucleotides: 5. The CDR3 runs to 13 residues. Germline loops: CDR1 SQVTM, CDR2 ANQGSEA. CDR3 DNA: TGCAGCGTTGATGGACAGGGGAGCCACGAGCAGTACTTC. Translated, it gives CSVDGQGSHEQYF.

This chain connects TRBV4-1 to TRBJ1-4, with 9 nucleotides matching TRBD1. Germline V lookup: CDR1 MGHRA, CDR2 YSYEKL. The J segment lost 8 bases and the V segment lost 3 bases, leaving 7 bases of the junction unmatched. CDR3 size: 15 residues. The DNA for the CDR3 is TGCGCCAGCAGCCAGGCCGGGACAGGGTACGAAAAACTGTTTTTT. It codes for CASSQAGTGYEKLFF.

V and J are TRBV28 and TRBJ2-7; 10 nucleotides line up with TRBD2. J gave up 2 bases and V 6 bases, and 7 bases lay outside the gene matches. The CDR3 is 15 amino acids. Per the germline V gene, CDR1 is MDHEN and CDR2 is SYDVKM. CDR3 in amino acids: CASRPQLAGTYEQYF. CDR3 DNA sequence: TGTGCCAGCAGACCCCAACTAGCGGGAACCTACGAGCAGTACTTC.

The CDR3 nucleotides read TGTGCCAGCAGCTTGGAGCCAGGGGTGGCCAAAAACATTCAGTACTTC. Translation gives CASSLEPGVAKNIQYF. This chain connects TRBV7-2 to TRBJ2-4, with D perhaps TRBD1 (6 bases). The V end lost 3 bases, the J end lost 1 base, and 13 bases lay between the germline ends. This CDR3 comprises 16 residues. Germline V gene sequence: CDR1 SGHTA, CDR2 FQGNSA.

The chain is built from TRBV5-1 and TRBJ2-1, with 7 positions matching TRBD1. The CDR3 has 14 residues. V shed 7 bases, J shed 3 bases, and the junction held 7 bases outside the gene matches. Per germline, CDR1 SGHRS and CDR2 YFSETQ. The CDR3 loop reads CASFVGQNYNEQFF. In nucleotides, the CDR3 is TGCGCCAGCTTCGTGGGACAGAACTACAATGAGCAGTTCTTC.

This sequence joins TRBV12-5 and TRBJ1-2, with 7 positions matching TRBD1. V was pared by 0 bases and J by 8 bases, with 6 bases of the junction left unmatched. CDR3 length: 14 residues. Germline CDR1 is LGHNT and CDR2 is FRNRAP. CDR3 protein: CASGLVRPTGGYTF. Here the CDR3 DNA reads TGTGCTAGTGGTTTGGTACGCCCGACAGGGGGCTACACCTTC.